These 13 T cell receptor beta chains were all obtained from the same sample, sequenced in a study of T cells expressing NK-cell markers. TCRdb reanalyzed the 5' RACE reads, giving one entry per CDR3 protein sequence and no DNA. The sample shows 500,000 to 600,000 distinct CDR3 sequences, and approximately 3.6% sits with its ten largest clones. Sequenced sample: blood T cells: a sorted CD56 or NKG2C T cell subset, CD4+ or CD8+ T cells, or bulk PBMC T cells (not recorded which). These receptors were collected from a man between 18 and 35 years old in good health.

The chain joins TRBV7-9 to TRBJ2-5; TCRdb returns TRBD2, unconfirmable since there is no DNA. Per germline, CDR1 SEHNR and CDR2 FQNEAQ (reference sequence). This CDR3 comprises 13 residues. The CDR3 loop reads CASRPQRKETQYF.

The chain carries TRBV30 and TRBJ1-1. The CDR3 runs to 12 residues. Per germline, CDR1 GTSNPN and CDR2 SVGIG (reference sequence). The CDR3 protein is CAWSEEGARAFF.

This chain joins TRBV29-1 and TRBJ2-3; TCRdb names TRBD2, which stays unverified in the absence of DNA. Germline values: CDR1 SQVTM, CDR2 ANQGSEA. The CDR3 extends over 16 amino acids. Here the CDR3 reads CSADHVAGKPTDTQYF.

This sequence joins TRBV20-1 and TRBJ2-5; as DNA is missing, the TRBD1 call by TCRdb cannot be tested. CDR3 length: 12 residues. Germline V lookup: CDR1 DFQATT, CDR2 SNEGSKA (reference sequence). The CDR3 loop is CSAPLGGQTQYF.

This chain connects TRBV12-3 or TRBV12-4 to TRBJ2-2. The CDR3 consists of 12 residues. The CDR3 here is CASSRSTGELFF.

The CDR3 region is CSARDHQGWGEKLFF. The chain joins TRBV20-1 to TRBJ1-4; TCRdb outputs TRBD1, but without DNA this stays unchecked. From germline, CDR1 is DFQATT and CDR2 SNEGSKA (reference sequence). The CDR3 spans 15 residues.

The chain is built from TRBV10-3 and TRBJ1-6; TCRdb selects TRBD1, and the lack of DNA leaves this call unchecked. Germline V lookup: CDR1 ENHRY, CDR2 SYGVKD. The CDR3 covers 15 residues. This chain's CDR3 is CAISDPGGDNSPLHF.

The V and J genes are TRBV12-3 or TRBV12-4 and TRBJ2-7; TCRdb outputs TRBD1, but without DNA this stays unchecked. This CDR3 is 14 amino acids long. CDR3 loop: CASSLGGSHYEQYF.

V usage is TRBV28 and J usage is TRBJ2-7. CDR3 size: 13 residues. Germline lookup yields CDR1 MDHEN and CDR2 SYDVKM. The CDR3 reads CASSFIGLGEQYF.

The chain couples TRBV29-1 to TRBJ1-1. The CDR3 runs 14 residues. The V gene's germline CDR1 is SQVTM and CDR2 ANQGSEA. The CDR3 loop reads CSVERRDLSVEAFF.

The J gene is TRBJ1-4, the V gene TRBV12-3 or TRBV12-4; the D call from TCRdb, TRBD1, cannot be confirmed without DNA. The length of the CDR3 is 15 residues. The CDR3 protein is CASSPTRQRGEKLFF.

The CDR3 is CASSTQASSYEQYF. This chain uses TRBV6-4 with TRBJ2-7. Germline CDR1 is MRHNA and CDR2 is SNTAGT. CDR3 size: 14 residues.

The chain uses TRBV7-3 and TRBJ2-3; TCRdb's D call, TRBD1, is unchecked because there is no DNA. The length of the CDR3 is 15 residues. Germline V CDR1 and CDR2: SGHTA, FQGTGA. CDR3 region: CASSAPGGFADTQYF.